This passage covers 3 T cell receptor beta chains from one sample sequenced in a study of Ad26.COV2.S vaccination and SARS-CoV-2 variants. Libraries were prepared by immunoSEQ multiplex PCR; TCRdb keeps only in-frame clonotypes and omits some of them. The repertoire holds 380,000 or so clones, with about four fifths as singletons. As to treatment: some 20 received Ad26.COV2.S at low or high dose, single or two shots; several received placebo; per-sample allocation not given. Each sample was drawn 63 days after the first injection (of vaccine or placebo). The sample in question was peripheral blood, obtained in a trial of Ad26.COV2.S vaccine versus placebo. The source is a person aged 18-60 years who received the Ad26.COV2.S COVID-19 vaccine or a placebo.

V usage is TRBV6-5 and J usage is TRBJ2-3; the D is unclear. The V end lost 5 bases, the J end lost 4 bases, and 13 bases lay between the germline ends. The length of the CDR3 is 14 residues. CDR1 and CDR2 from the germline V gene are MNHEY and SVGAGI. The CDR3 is CASSPNGPPDTQYF. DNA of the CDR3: TGTGCCAGCAGTCCCAACGGGCCTCCAGATACGCAGTATTTT.

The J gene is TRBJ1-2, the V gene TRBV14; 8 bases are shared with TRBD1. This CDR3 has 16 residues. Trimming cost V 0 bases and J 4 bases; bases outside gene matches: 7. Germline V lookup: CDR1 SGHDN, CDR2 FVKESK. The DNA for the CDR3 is TGTGCCAGCAGCCAAGATGGGGCAGGGGGCCTCTATGGCTACACCTTC. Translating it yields CASSQDGAGGLYGYTF.

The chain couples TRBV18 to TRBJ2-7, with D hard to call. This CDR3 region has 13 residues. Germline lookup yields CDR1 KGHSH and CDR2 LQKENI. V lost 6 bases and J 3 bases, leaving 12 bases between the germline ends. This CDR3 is CASSPQADYEQYF. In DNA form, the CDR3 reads TGTGCCAGCTCTCCCCAGGCGGACTACGAGCAGTACTTC.